This entry concerns a single TCR beta chain. The table lists this clonotype with a few counts. No antigen is known for it. No base-level quality is on record; no much larger clone is a single base apart. TCRdb records Illumina NovaSeq 6000 as the sequencer. TCRalpha and TCRbeta cDNA libraries were built by 5'RACE with constant-segment primers, adding sample barcodes and unique molecular identifiers. RNA was extracted from every sample with Trizol reagent. Amplification of the libraries took two PCR steps, and the second step added a second sample barcode plus Illumina TruSeq adapters. Sequencing of the libraries was done on an Illumina NovaSeq, producing 2 x 150 bp paired-end reads. Per the authors' processing: Demultiplexing of reads and collapsing into UMI-guided consensus sequences were performed with migec v1.2.7. Using mixcr v2.1.11, UMI consensuses were aligned to TRA and TRB V and J templates and then assembled into clonotypes. A clonotype was counted as expanded or contracted only if both edgeR and NoisET called the change significant, with noise models trained on biological replicates. edgeR calls used a false discovery rate-adjusted p below 0.01 and a log2 fold-change threshold of 1. As an exploratory analysis of dynamics, max-normalized trajectories of the 1000 most abundant clonotypes were examined by PCA with hierarchical clustering. Separately sequenced CD4+ and CD8+ repertoires were used to assign the CD4 or CD8 phenotype of responding clones. The raw public reads went through TCRdb reprocessing: fastp at Q25, MiXCR clone calling, in-frame beta chains kept. Entries are consolidated by CDR3 protein sequence, retaining the most common genes and DNA. These V and J calls rely on TCRdb rather than the paper's analysis. The sample profile shows 140,000 to 150,000 distinct CDR3 sequences; 5.5% to 7% of them were found once. The top ten constitute under 2.5% of the sample.

V is shortened by 7 bases, J by 1 base, and the region joining them spans 10 bases. The CDR3 starts with the cysteine, ends with the phenylalanine, and has 13 residues. The read is trimmed to its CDR3 DNA, 39 bases read in frame from base 1. CDR1 and CDR2 were assigned from the germline V gene as LGHNT and FRNRAP. These data come from a study of T-cell memory formation after mild COVID-19 (dated by TCRdb to about 2021). Context from the whole study: TCR sequence clusters from the two donors were found to be largely donor specific. Two young, previously healthy adult volunteers, one female and one male, were included in the cohort. T-cell clones expanding and contracting after mild COVID-19 in two donors were tracked by longitudinal TCRalpha and TCRbeta repertoire sequencing. The study at large found these results: Some responding clones were detected in pre-infection memory, suggesting pre-existing cross-reactive memory T cells joined the SARS-CoV-2 response. Clones that contracted from day 15 to 85 showed balanced CD4/CD8 phenotypes, whereas a second wave of clones that expanded from day 15 to 37 leaned towards CD4+. Contracting CD4+ clones appeared mostly in the CM and EM memory subsets, whereas CD8+ clones were enriched in EMRA. SARS-CoV-2 specificity was not confirmed for the second-wave clones peaking on day 37. Only two mild cases were covered in the study, and larger cohorts including severe cases with pre-infection samples were considered necessary.

Ficoll-Paque density gradient centrifugation was used to isolate PBMCs. Material for sequencing was PBMCs or a T cell subset sorted from them (not recorded which). This sequence originates from an adult woman who had mild COVID-19 (a few samples of this study predate the infection). The sample titles of this study are shuffled in the database, so cell type and time point are left out; the donor was told from shared clones. The rearrangement combines TRBV12-5 with TRBJ1-1; the D segment could be TRBD1, given 6 matching bases. Read as DNA, the sequence is TGTGCTAGTGCCGCGACAGGGAACACTGAAGCTTTCTTT. This is translated as CASAATGNTEAFF. Beyond the CDR3, the reference TRBV12-5 and TRBJ1-1 genes provide the residues; the full variable domain reads: DARVTQTPRHKVTEMGQEVTMRCQPILGHNTVFWYRQTMMQGLELLAYFRNRAPLDDSGMPKDRFSAEMPDATLATLKIQPSEPRDSAVYFCASAATGNTEAFFGQGTRLTVV.